This TCR beta chain originates from a study of CD8+ T cells in alopecia areata. Turning to the study itself: Tofacitinib dosing lasted 6 to 18 months, which was then followed by 6 months off drug. Findings and limits, study-wide: Scalp samples also yield sequences of resident alphabeta T cells from normal skin.

Turning to this clone: The antigen is unknown.

Sequencing used cDNA as its template, made by extracting RNA and reverse transcribing it. Some clones are missing from TCRdb's copy, which holds only in-frame ones; the method was immunoSEQ multiplex PCR. The sample lists roughly 170,000 clones; 59% were seen once. The CDR3 runs to 12 residues. The germline CDR1 and CDR2 sequences are SQVTM and ANQGSEA. V lost 7 bases and J 0 bases, leaving 10 bases between the germline ends. The sequence was collected from a human donor with alopecia areata. The chain links TRBV29-1 to TRBJ2-7; unclear D gene. The sample was CD4+ T cells sorted from blood, taken at week 0. The CDR3 DNA follows: TGCAGCGCCCTGGACGGCTCCTACGAGCAGTACTTC. Its protein is CSALDGSYEQYF.